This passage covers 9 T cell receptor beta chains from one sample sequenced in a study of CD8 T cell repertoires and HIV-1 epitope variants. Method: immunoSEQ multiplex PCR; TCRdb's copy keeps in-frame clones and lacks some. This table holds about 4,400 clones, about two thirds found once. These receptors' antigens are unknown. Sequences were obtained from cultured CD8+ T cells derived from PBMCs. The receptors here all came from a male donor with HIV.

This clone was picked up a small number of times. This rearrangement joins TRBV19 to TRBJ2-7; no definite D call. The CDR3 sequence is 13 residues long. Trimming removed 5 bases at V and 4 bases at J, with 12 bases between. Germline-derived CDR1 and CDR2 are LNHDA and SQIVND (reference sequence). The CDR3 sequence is CASSPQVWYEQYF. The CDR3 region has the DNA TGTGCCAGTAGTCCCCAGGTCTGGTACGAGCAGTACTTC.

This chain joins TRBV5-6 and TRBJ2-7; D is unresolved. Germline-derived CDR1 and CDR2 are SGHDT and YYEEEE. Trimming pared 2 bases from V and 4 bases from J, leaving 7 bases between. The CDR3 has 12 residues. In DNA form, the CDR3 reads TGTGCCAGCAGCTTCGCCGAGTACGAGCAGTACTTC. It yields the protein CASSFAEYEQYF.

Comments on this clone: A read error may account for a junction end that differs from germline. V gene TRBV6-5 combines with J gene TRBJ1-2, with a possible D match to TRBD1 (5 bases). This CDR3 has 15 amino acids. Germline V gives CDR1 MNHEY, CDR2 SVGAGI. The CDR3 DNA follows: TGTGCCAGCAGTTACTCTGGCAGGGCGTACTACGGCTACACCTTC. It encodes CASSYSGRAYYGYTF.

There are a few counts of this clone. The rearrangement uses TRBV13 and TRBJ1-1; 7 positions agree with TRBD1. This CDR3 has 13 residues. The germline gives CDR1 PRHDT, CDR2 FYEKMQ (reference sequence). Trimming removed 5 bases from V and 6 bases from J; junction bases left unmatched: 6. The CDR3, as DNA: TGTGCCAGCAGCCATACAGGGGACTCTGAAGCTTTCTTT. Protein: CASSHTGDSEAFF.

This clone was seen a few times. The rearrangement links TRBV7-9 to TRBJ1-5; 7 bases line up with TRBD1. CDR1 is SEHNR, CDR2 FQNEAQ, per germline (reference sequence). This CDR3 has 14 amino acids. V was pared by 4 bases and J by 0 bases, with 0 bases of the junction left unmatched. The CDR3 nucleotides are TGTGCCAGCAGCTACAGGGGTAGCAATCAGCCCCAGCATTTT. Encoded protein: CASSYRGSNQPQHF.

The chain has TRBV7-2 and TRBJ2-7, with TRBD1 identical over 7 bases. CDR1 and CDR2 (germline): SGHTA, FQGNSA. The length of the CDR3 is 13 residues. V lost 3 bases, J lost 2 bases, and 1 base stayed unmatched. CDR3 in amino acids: CASSFGTAYEQYF. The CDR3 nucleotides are TGTGCCAGCAGCTTCGGGACAGCCTACGAGCAGTACTTC.

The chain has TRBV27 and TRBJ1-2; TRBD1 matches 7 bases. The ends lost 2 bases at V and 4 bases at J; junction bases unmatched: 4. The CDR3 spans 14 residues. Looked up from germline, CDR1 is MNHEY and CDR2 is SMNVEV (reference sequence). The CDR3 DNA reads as TGTGCCAGCAGTTTAGGGGGACAGACCTATGGCTACACCTTC. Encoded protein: CASSLGGQTYGYTF.

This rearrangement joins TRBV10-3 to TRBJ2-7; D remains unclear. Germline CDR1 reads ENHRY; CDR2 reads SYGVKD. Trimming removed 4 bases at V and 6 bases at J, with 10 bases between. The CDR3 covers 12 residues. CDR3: CAISASAGEQYF. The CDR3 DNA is TGTGCCATCAGTGCTTCTGCCGGCGAGCAGTACTTC.

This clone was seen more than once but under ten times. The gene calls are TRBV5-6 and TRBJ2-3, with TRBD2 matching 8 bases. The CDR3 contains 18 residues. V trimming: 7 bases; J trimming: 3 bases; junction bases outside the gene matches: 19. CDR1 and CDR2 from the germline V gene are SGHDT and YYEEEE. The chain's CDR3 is CASGWEGLTREGTDTQYF. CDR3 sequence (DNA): TGTGCCAGCGGCTGGGAAGGTCTGACACGGGAGGGGACAGATACGCAGTATTTT.